This T cell receptor beta chain was documented in a study of shared clonotypes between healthy human individuals. Germline V gene lookup returns CDR1 SGHVS and CDR2 FQNEAQ. Trimming cost V 5 bases and J 0 bases; bases outside gene matches: 7. The CDR3 totals 16 residues. As defined, naive CD8 cells were CD45RO-negative and positively selected for CCR7, with terminally differentiated effector memory CD45RA+ cells excluded. Some clones are missing from TCRdb's copy, which holds only in-frame ones; the method was immunoSEQ multiplex PCR. The sample has around 1,900,000 clones, just over 90% seen once. The sequence came from a man aged 18 to 30 in good health. Some clones in this sample may be carry-over from other donors' samples. The chain employs TRBV7-8 and TRBJ1-1, with 9 bases matching TRBD1. Input material: naive CD8+ T cells from PBMCs. Here the CDR3 reads CASSLGTGRLNTEAFF. DNA for the CDR3: TGTGCCAGCAGCCTCGGGACAGGGAGACTGAACACTGAAGCTTTCTTT.